The TCR beta chain described here comes from a study of T-cell memory formation after mild COVID-19 (dated by TCRdb to the early 2020s). Study-level background: Most TCR sequence clusters were specific to one of the two donors. T-cell clones expanding and contracting after mild COVID-19 in a couple of donors were tracked by longitudinal TCRalpha and TCRbeta repertoire sequencing. Two young, previously healthy adult volunteers made up the cohort, one male and one female. What the work shows at the level of the full study, not this receptor alone: The study covered only two mild cases, and larger cohorts including severe cases with pre-infection samples were considered necessary. Contracting CD4+ clones turned up mainly in the CM and EM memory subsets, whereas EMRA was where CD8+ clones were enriched. Some responding clones were detected in pre-infection memory, which suggested that pre-existing cross-reactive memory T cells had joined the SARS-CoV-2 response. Balanced CD4/CD8 phenotypes were observed for clones contracting from day 15 to 85, whereas a bias towards CD4+ was observed for a second wave of clones expanding from day 15 to 37. The second-wave clones that peaked on day 37 were not confirmed to be SARS-CoV-2 specific.

Sequencing used an Illumina NovaSeq 6000. TCRalpha and TCRbeta cDNA libraries were constructed by 5'RACE with constant-segment primers, with sample barcodes and unique molecular identifiers being introduced. RNA was extracted from every sample with Trizol reagent. Library amplification was performed in two PCR steps, and a second sample barcode and Illumina TruSeq adapters were introduced in the second step. Sequencing of the libraries was done on an Illumina NovaSeq, producing 2 x 150 bp paired-end reads. As for the original processing: Reads were demultiplexed and collapsed into UMI-guided consensus sequences with migec v1.2.7. Using mixcr v2.1.11, UMI consensuses were aligned to TRA and TRB V and J templates and then assembled into clonotypes. Expanded or contracted clonotypes were those called significant by both edgeR and NoisET, with noise models trained on biological replicates. edgeR calls used a false discovery rate-adjusted p below 0.01 and a log2 fold-change threshold of 1. As an exploratory analysis of dynamics, max-normalized trajectories of the 1000 most abundant clonotypes were examined by PCA with hierarchical clustering. Separately sequenced CD4+ and CD8+ repertoires were used to assign a CD4 or CD8 phenotype to each responding clone. The public reads were quality trimmed at Q25 with fastp and then assembled into clones with MiXCR by TCRdb, keeping productive beta chains. Identical CDR3 protein sequences are pooled into one entry, listed with their most common genes and DNA. TCRdb assigned the V and J calls; the authors' analysis was not used. For this sample the table gives roughly 450,000 distinct CDR3 sequences, of which roughly 18% were detected only once. The ten largest clonotypes hold 10% to 15% of the sample.

Ficoll-Paque density gradient centrifugation was used to isolate PBMCs. Concerning this clonotype itself: No cognate antigen has been identified for it. Qualities for individual bases were not recorded, and no much larger clone is one base off.

Including cysteine and phenylalanine, the CDR3 has 17 amino acids. CDR3 DNA is the only sequence kept; it has 51 bases, read in frame from the first base. Germline trimming: 5 bases from V, 2 bases from J; junction bases outside gene matches: 7. CDR1 and CDR2, looked up from the germline V gene, are SGHTA and FQGNSA. Input material: PBMCs or a T cell subset sorted from them (not recorded which). The chain couples TRBV7-2 to TRBJ2-3; 13 bases in between match TRBD2. The receptor was derived from an adult woman who had mild COVID-19 (a few samples of this study predate the infection). The sample titles of this study are shuffled in the database, so cell type and time point are left out; the donor was told from shared clones. The CDR3 reads as follows: CASSPRLAGGSTDTQYF. The nucleotide sequence reads TGTGCCAGCAGCCCTAGACTAGCGGGGGGATCCACAGATACGCAGTATTTT. The CDR3, completed at both ends by the reference TRBV7-2 and TRBJ2-3 genes, gives the full variable domain GAGVSQSPSNKVTEKGKDVELRCDPISGHTALYWYRQSLGQGLEFLIYFQGNSAPDKSGLPSDRFSAERTGGSVSTLTIQRTQQEDSAVYLCASSPRLAGGSTDTQYFGPGTRLTVL.